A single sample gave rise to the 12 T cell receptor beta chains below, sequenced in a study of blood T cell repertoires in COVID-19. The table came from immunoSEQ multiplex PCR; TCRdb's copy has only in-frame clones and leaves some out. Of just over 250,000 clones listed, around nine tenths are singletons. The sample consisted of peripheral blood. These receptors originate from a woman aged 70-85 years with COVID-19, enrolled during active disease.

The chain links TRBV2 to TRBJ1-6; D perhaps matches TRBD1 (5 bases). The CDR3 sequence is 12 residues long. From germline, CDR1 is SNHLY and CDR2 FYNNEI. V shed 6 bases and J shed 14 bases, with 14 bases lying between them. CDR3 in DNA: TGTGCCAGCAGGACAGCTCTCTCGGCCCTCCACTTT. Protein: CASRTALSALHF.

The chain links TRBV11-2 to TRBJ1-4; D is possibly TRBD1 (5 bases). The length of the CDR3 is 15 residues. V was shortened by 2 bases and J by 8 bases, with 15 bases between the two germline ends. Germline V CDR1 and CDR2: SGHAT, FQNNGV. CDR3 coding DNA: TGTGCCAGCAGCTTAACCCCACAGGAGGGGGAAAAACTGTTTTTT. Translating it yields CASSLTPQEGEKLFF. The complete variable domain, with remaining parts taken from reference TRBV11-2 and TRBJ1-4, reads EAGVAQSPRYKIIEKRQSVAFWCNPISGHATLYWYQQILGQGPKLLIQFQNNGVVDDSQLPKDRFSAERLKGVDSTLKIQPAKLEDSAVYLCASSLTPQEGEKLFFGSGTQLSVL.

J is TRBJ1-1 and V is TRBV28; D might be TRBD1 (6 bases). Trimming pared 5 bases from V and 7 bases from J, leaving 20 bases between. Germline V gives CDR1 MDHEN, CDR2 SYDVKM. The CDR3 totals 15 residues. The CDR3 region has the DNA TGTGCCAGCAGTCCCCCCGGACCTCGAGGGGGTGAAGCTTTCTTT. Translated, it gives CASSPPGPRGGEAFF.

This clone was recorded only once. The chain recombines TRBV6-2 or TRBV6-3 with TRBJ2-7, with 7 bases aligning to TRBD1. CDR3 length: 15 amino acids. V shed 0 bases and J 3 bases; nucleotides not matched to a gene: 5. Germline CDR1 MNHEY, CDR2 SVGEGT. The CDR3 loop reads CASSYSQTGLYEQYF. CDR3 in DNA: TGTGCCAGCAGTTACTCCCAGACAGGGCTCTACGAGCAGTACTTC.

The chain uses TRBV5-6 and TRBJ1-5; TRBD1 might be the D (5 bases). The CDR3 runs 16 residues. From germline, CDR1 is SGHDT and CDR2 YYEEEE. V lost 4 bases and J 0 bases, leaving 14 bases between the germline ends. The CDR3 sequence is CASSRGGLYSNQPQHF. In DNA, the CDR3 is TGTGCCAGCAGCCGGGGGGGACTCTATAGCAATCAGCCCCAGCATTTT.

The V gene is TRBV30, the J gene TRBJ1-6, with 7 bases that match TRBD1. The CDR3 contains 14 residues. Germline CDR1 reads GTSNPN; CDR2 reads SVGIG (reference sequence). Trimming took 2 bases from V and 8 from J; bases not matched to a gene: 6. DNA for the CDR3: TGTGCCTGGAGTCCCGACAGGGTTGATTCACCCCTCCACTTT. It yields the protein CAWSPDRVDSPLHF.

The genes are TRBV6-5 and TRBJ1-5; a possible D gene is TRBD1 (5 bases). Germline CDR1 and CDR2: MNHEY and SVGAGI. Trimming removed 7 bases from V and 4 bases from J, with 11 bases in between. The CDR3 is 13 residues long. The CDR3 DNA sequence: TGTGCCAGCAATGGAGGGGCTAATCAGCCCCAGCATTTT. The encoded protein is CASNGGANQPQHF.

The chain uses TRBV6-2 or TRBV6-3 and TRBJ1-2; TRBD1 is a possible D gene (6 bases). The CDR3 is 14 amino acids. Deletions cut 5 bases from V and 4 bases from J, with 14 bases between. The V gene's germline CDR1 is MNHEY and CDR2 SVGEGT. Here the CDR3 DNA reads TGTGCCAGCAGTGCCCGGACAGCCGTCTATGGCTACACCTTC. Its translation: CASSARTAVYGYTF.

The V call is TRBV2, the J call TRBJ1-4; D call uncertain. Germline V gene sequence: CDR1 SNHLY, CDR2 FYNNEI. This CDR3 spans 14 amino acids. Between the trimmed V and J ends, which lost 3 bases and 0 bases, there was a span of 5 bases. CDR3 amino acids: CASSDPATNEKLFF. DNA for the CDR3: TGTGCCAGCAGTGACCCAGCAACTAATGAAAAACTGTTTTTT.

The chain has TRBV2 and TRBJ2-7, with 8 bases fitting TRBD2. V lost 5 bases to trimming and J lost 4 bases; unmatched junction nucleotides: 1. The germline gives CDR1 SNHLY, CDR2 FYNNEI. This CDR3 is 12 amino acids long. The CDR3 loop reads CASSRGGYEQYF. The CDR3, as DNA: TGTGCCAGCAGTCGGGGGGGTTACGAGCAGTACTTC. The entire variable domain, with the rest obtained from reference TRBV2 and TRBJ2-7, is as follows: EPEVTQTPSHQVTQMGQEVILRCVPISNHLYFYWYRQILGQKVEFLVSFYNNEISEKSEIFDDQFSVERPDGSNFTLKIRSTKLEDSAMYFCASSRGGYEQYFGPGTRLTVT.

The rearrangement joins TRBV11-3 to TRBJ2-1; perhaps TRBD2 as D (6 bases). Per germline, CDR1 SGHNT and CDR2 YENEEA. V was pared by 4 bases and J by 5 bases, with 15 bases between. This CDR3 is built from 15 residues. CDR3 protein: CASSSAGLINNEQFF. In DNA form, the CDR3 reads TGTGCCAGCAGCTCGGCGGGACTTATAAACAATGAGCAGTTCTTC.

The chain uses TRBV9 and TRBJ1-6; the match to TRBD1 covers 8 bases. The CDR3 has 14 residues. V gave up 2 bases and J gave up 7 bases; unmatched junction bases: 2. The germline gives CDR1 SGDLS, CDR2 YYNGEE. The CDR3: CASSVGQGNSPLHF. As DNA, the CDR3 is TGTGCCAGCAGCGTCGGACAGGGAAATTCACCCCTCCACTTT.